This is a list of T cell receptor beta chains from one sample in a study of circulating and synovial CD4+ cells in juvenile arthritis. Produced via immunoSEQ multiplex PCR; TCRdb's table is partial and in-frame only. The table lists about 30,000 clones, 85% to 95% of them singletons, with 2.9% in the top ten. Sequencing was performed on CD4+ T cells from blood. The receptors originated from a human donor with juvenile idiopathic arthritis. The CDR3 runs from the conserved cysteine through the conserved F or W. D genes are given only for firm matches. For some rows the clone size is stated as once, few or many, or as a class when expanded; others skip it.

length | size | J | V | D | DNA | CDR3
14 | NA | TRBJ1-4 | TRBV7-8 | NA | TGTGCCAGCAGCTTGGGAGGGTCCCACGAAAAACTGTTTTTT | CASSLGGSHEKLFF
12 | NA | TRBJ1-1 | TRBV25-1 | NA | TGTGCCAGCAGTAGCCCGAACACTGAAGCTTTCTTT | CASSSPNTEAFF
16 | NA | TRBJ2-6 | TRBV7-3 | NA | TGTGCCAGCAGCCCGACAGGACCCTCTGGGGCCAACGTCCTGACTTTC | CASSPTGPSGANVLTF
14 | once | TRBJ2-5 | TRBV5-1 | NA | TGCGCCAGCAGCCACTGGCCTAGCCAAGAGACCCAGTACTTC | CASSHWPSQETQYF
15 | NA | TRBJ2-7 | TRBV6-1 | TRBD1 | TGTGCCAGCAGTGAAGCGGGACAGGCCTACTACGAGCAGTACTTC | CASSEAGQAYYEQYF
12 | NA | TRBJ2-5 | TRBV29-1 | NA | TGCAGCGCACCGGGACTTCAAGAGACCCAGTACTTC | CSAPGLQETQYF
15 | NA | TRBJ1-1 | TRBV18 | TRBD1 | TGTGCCAGCTCACTGGACAGGGTGATAAACACTGAAGCTTTCTTT | CASSLDRVINTEAFF
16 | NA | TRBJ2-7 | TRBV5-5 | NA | TGTGCCAGCAGCTTGGCCGGGCGGGCCATGGCCTACGAGCAGTACTTC | CASSLAGRAMAYEQYF
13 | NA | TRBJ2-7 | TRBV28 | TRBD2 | TGTGCCAGCAGTCTGACTAGCGGGTACGAGCAGTACTTC | CASSLTSGYEQYF
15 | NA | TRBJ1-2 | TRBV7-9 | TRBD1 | TGTGCCAGCAGCTTAGATCGTGCCGGACAGGGGGTCTACACCTTC | CASSLDRAGQGVYTF
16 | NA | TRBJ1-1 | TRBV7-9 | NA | TGTGCCAGCAGCTCACCGCGGCCAACCAAGGGGACTGAAGCTTTCTTT | CASSSPRPTKGTEAFF
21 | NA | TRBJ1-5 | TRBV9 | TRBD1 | TGTGCCAGCAGCGTAACAAAGGTGAGAAGGGGGCGAAACTATAGCAATCAGCCCCAGCATTTT | CASSVTKVRRGRNYSNQPQHF
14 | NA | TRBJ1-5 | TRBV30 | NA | TGTGCCTGGAGCCCGGGTAATAGCAATCAGCCCCAGCATTTT | CAWSPGNSNQPQHF
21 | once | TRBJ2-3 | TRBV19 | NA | TGTGCCAGTAGTATAGCCCCACCCGCGGGCGGGACCGTGATGAGCACAGATACGCAGTATTTT | CASSIAPPAGGTVMSTDTQYF
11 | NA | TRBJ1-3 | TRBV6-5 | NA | TGTGCCAGCACTTCGGGAAACACCATATATTTT | CASTSGNTIYF
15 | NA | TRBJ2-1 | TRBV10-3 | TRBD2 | TGTGCCATCAGTGAGAAGCGAGCGGGGGACAATGAGCAGTTCTTC | CAISEKRAGDNEQFF
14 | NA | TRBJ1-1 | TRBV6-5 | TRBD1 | TGTGCCAGCAGTTACTTGTTGGGACAGGTTGAAGCTTTCTTT | CASSYLLGQVEAFF
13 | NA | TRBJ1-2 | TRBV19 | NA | TGTGCCAGTAGTTCCCAGGGAAGGTATGGCTACACCTTC | CASSSQGRYGYTF
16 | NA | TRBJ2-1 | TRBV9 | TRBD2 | TGTGCCAGCAGCGTAGTTATAGCGGGAGGTCTAAGTGAGCAGTTCTTC | CASSVVIAGGLSEQFF
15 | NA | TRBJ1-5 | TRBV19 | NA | TGTGCCAGTAGCACCACCGGACGCAGGGGTCAGCCCCAGCATTTT | CASSTTGRRGQPQHF
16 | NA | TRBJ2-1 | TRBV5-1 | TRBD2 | TGCGCCAGCAGCTTGCCTAAAGGGACTAGCGCTGATGAGCAGTTCTTC | CASSLPKGTSADEQFF
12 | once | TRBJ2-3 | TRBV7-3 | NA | TGTGCCAGCAGCTTATTGGGGGGTCCGCAGTATTTT | CASSLLGGPQYF
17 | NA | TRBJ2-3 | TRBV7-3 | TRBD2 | TGTGCCAGCAGCTTAATGGGGCTAGCGGGAGGGATGGATACGCAGTATTTT | CASSLMGLAGGMDTQYF
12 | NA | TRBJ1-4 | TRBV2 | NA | TGTGCCAGCAGTGAGGACGGGGGGAAACTGTTTTTT | CASSEDGGKLFF
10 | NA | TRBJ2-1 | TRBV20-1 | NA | TGCAGTGCTACAAACAATGAGCAGTTCTTC | CSATNNEQFF
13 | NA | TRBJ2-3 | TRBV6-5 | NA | TGTGCCAGCAGCCAAGCGGGCGAAAGAACGCAGTATTTT | CASSQAGERTQYF
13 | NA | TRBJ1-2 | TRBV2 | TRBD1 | TGTGCCAGCAGTGAAGTCAGACAGGGAGGCTACACCTTC | CASSEVRQGGYTF
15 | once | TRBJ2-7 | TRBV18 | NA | TGTGCCAGCTCACGTCTTACAGGGAGTCTGGACGAGCAGTACTTC | CASSRLTGSLDEQYF
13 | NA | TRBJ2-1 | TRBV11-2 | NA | TGTGCCAGCAGCTTCGGTCTTAGTGATGAGCAGTTCTTC | CASSFGLSDEQFF
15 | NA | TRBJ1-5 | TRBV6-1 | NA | TGTGCCAGCAGTACCGGGGTGTATAGCAATCAGCCCCAGCATTTT | CASSTGVYSNQPQHF
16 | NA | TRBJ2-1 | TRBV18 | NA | TGTGCCAGCTCACCACCCCGACAGGCGCACTACAATGAGCAGTTCTTC | CASSPPRQAHYNEQFF
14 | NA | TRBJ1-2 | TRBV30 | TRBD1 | TGTGCCTGGGGAGCCGGGACAGGGAACTATGGCTACACCTTC | CAWGAGTGNYGYTF
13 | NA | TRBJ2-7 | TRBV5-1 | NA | TGCGCCAGCAGCTCGGGGGACCTCTACGAGCAGTACTTC | CASSSGDLYEQYF
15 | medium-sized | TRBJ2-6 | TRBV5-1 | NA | TGCGCCAGCAGCGACAGCCCCTCTGGGGCCAACGTCCTGACTTTC | CASSDSPSGANVLTF
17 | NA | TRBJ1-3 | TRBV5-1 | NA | TGCGCCAGCAGGCGACTGATGGACAGTCGGGCTGGAAACACCATATATTTT | CASRRLMDSRAGNTIYF
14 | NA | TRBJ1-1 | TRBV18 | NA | TGTGCCAGCTCACCACGGAGTGGAAGCATTGAAGCTTTCTTT | CASSPRSGSIEAFF
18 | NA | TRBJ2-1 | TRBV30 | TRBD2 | TGTGCCTGGAGTGTTCTAGCGGGAGGGCCGTATCTCTCCTCGGAGCAGTTCTTC | CAWSVLAGGPYLSSEQFF
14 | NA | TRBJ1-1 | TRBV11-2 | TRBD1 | TGTGCCAGCAGCGGCTACAGGGGGAACACTGAAGCTTTCTTT | CASSGYRGNTEAFF
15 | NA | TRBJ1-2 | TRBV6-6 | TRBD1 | TGTGCCAGCACTCGCATACAGGGGGCCAACTATGGCTACACCTTC | CASTRIQGANYGYTF
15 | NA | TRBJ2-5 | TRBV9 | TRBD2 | TGTGCCAGCAGCGTAACTAGCGGCCAGAGGGAGACCCAGTACTTC | CASSVTSGQRETQYF
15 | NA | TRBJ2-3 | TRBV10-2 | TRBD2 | TGCGCCAGCAGCCGACTAGCGGGTAGCACAGATACGCAGTATTTT | CASSRLAGSTDTQYF
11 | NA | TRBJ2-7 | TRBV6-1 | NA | TGTGCCAGCAGTGAGTACTACGAGCAGTACTTC | CASSEYYEQYF
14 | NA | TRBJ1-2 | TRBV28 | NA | TGTGCCAGCGAAGTCGGAGGAATGAACTATGGCTACACCTTC | CASEVGGMNYGYTF
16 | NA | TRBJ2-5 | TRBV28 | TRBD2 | TGTGCCAGCCCACCCCGGAGCGGGAGGGCCCTGGAGACCCAGTACTTC | CASPPRSGRALETQYF
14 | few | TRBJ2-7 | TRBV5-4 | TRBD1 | TGTGCCAGCAGCTTGTGGCGGGACAGGCCAGTGCAGTACTTC | CASSLWRDRPVQYF
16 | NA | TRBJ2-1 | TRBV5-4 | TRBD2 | TGTGCCAGCAGCTGGACCGGGACTAGAAGGTCCAATGAGCAGTTCTTC | CASSWTGTRRSNEQFF
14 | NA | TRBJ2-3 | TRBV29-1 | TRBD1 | TGCAGCGTTGAAGACAGGGGGAATACAGATACGCAGTATTTT | CSVEDRGNTDTQYF
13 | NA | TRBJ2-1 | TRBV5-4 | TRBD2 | TGTGCCAGCAGTATAGTAGCGGGAGATGAGCAGTTCTTC | CASSIVAGDEQFF
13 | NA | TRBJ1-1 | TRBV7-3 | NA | TGTGCCAGCAGCCCCCGGGGAAACTCTGAAGCTTTCTTT | CASSPRGNSEAFF
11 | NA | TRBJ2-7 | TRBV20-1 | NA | TGCAGTGCTAGAGGAGGGTACGAGCAGTACTTC | CSARGGYEQYF
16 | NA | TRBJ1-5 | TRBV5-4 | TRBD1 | TGTGCCAGCAGCCTGGACAGGGGCGATGGCAATCAGCCCCAGCATTTT | CASSLDRGDGNQPQHF
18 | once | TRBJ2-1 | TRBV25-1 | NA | TGTGCCAGCAGTGAGGAGTCGGGAGCATCTCACTTTAACAATGAGCAGTTCTTC | CASSEESGASHFNNEQFF
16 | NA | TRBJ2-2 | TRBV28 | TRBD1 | TGTGCCAGCAGATCGGGACAGGGGTTCCGTGCCGGGGAGCTGTTTTTT | CASRSGQGFRAGELFF
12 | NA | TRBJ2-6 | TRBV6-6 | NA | TGTGCCAGCAGTTATCTGGCTCACGTCCTGACTTTC | CASSYLAHVLTF
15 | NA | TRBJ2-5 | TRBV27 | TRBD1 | TGTGCCAGCCGCACAGGGGGCATTAGCCAAGAGACCCAGTACTTC | CASRTGGISQETQYF